Reported below is one T cell receptor (beta chain). TCRdb's table, derived via immunoSEQ multiplex PCR, lists solely in-frame clones and lacks some. Among almost 250,000 clones listed, 85% were seen once. These data come from a study of blood T cell repertoires in COVID-19. The V gene lost 2 bases and the J gene lost 5 bases, with 6 bases spanning the gap. The CDR3 extends over 11 amino acids. Germline V gene sequence: CDR1 SQVTM, CDR2 ANQGSEA. The TCR originated in a woman in her forties or fifties with acute COVID-19. The sample consisted of PBMCs or T cells enriched from blood (not recorded which). The rearrangement uses TRBV29-1 and TRBJ1-2; a weak D match, TRBD1 (6 bases). This chain's CDR3 is CSVEQGYGYTF. CDR3 DNA sequence: TGCAGCGTTGAACAGGGGTATGGCTACACCTTC.